This T cell receptor (beta chain) derives from a study of T cell responses to AZD1222 COVID-19 vaccine. TCRdb keeps only in-frame clones here, not all; method: immunoSEQ multiplex PCR. The table lists 150,000 to 200,000 clones, 80% to 95% of them singletons. The TCR originated in an adult in good health. Sequenced material: peripheral blood, taken on day 0 of AZD1222 vaccination.

CDR3 DNA: TGCGCCAGCAGCTTTCAGGGGTATGGCTACACCTTC. The encoded protein is CASSFQGYGYTF. V is TRBV5-1 and J is TRBJ1-2, with D perhaps matching TRBD1 (6 bases). Germline V gene data show CDR1 as SGHRS and CDR2 as YFSETQ. Trimming pared 2 bases from V and 5 bases from J, leaving 7 bases between. There are 12 residues in the CDR3.